This T cell receptor (beta chain) was sequenced for a study of PD-L1 blockade in urothelial cancer. Overall study context: Patients previously received 0 to 3 chemotherapy regimens. Blood was evaluated 3 weeks (second dose) and 6 weeks after therapy began. Blood samples had a median of 141,255 T cells, 80,000 to 85,000 unique TCRs, and clonality roughly 0.074.

The CDR3 has 13 residues. Trimming removed 5 bases at V and 0 bases at J, with 7 bases between. Germline V gene sequence: CDR1 MDHEN, CDR2 SYDVKM. Time point denoted: pretreatment peripheral blood. Individual patients had between 1 and 8 samples, taken pretreatment and on-treatment. Profiling relied on immunoSEQ multiplex PCR, and the TCRdb table lists in-frame clones only, not all of them. The table has more than 90,000 clones, roughly 84% seen once; the top ten hold 1.5% to 2.5%. This chain links TRBV28 with TRBJ1-2; D remains unclear. Sample: PBMCs, taken around atezolizumab (anti-PD-L1) treatment. The clonotype originates from a man aged 55 to 70 with urothelial cancer. Written as DNA, the CDR3 is TGTGCCAGCAGTGGAGACCCTAACTATGGCTACACCTTC. It codes for CASSGDPNYGYTF.